This T cell receptor (beta chain) derives from a study of CD8 T cells in Susac syndrome. Random hexamers primed reverse transcription of about 0.5 to 1 ug RNA. TCRdb independently ran MiXCR on the immunoSEQ multiplex PCR reads; one entry per CDR3 protein. The sample contains 200,000 or so distinct CDR3 sequences, 90% to 95% of which appear only once. The sequencing sample was made of CD4+ T cells from PBMCs. The clonotype was recovered from a human donor with multiple sclerosis.

The DNA of the CDR3 is TGCAGTGCTAGAGTTGAGACTAATGAAAAACTGTTTTTT. Translated, it gives CSARVETNEKLFF. This chain links TRBV20-1 with TRBJ1-4; D unclear. The germline V gene has CDR1 DFQATT and CDR2 SNEGSKA (reference sequence). The CDR3 totals 13 residues. V shed 1 base and J shed 2 bases, with 5 bases lying between them.